This T cell receptor (beta chain) was documented in a study of T cells in Graves' hyperthyroidism and ophthalmopathy. Study-level results: The model forecast ophthalmopathy, anticipating it by a median around 6.5 months before onset. Researchers report that a 13 V-J model separated ophthalmopathy from stable hyperthyroidism.

Amplification targeted TCR beta CDR3 regions from RNA transcripts. With the HTBI primer set, the TCR CDR3 went through a first round of RT-PCR. MiXCR, run by TCRdb on the multiplex PCR reads, gives a single entry per CDR3 protein. The table lists roughly 330,000 distinct CDR3 sequences, approximately 16% of them singletons, with around a third in the top ten. Germline V gene data show CDR1 as SGHDT and CDR2 as YYEEEE. This CDR3 contains 15 residues. After removal of 3 bases from V and 1 base from J, the junction contained 7 bases not matched to a gene. As for this clonotype: The target antigen is unknown.

Source material: blood. This TCR derives from a man aged 25-45 years with Graves' hyperthyroidism. The chain has TRBV5-6 and TRBJ2-7, with 7 bases fitting TRBD2. CDR3 in amino acids: CASSYLAVPSYEQYF. CDR3 coding DNA: TGTGCCAGCAGCTATCTAGCGGTTCCTTCCTACGAGCAGTACTTC. Looking up the rest from reference TRBV5-6 and TRBJ2-7 gives the full variable domain: DAGVTQSPTHLIKTRGQQVTLRCSPKSGHDTVSWYQQALGQGPQFIFQYYEEEERQRGNFPDRFSGHQFPNYSSELNVNALLLGDSALYLCASSYLAVPSYEQYFGPGTRLTVT.